This T cell receptor beta chain was recovered during a study of beta chain features in type 1 diabetes. Expressed TCRB transcripts were sequenced because the isolated RNA had all been reverse transcribed beforehand. Roughly 3.57 million reads on average were seen across naive, central memory and regulatory T cell samples. Here immunoSEQ multiplex PCR was the method, and the copy in TCRdb shows in-frame clones only, minus some. The table lists about 900,000 clones, roughly 16% of them singletons. Every single donor gave one heparinised blood draw, and these averaged around 110 mL. Cells sorted by CD45RO/CCR7/CD25/CD127/CD95/CD27 comprised CD4+ naive, central memory, regulatory and stem cell-like memory cells. Sorted cells reached over 95% purity in every population. Deletions cut 5 bases from V and 12 bases from J, with 17 bases between. Looked up from germline, CDR1 is SNHLY and CDR2 is FYNNEI. The CDR3 loop spans 12 amino acids.

This clonotype originated in a woman aged 18 to 35 in good health. The sequenced material came from naive CD4+ T cells from blood. The J gene is TRBJ2-7, the V gene TRBV2, with D perhaps TRBD1 (6 bases). The CDR3 is CASSNAGAILYF. The DNA for the CDR3 is TGTGCCAGCAGTAACGCAGGGGCGATTCTGTACTTC. Full variable domain (missing parts from reference TRBV2 and TRBJ2-7): EPEVTQTPSHQVTQMGQEVILRCVPISNHLYFYWYRQILGQKVEFLVSFYNNEISEKSEIFDDQFSVERPDGSNFTLKIRSTKLEDSAMYFCASSNAGAILYFGPGTRLTVT.